The rows below give T cell receptor beta chains drawn from one sample of a study of T cell repertoires in cytomegalovirus infection. A single record per CDR3 protein comes from TCRdb applying MiXCR to the reads. The data show around 140,000 distinct CDR3 sequences, with roughly 6% seen just once and about a sixth held by the top ten. The sample was PBMCs. Receptors originate from a human donor in good health (CMV status not recorded). Some clones in this sample may be carry-over from other donors' samples. CDR3s include the opening cysteine and the closing phenylalanine or tryptophan. Each record gives: V gene, clone size, J gene, CDR3 protein. Expanded clones get a size class; other rows say once, few or many, or leave the size out.

V: TRBV6-6; size: many; J: TRBJ1-1; CDR3: CASSYPRSVNTEAFF
V: TRBV5-1; size: few; J: TRBJ2-7; CDR3: CASSPKRGPYEQYF
V: TRBV28; size: many; J: TRBJ2-7; CDR3: CASSPGRGLDEQYF
V: TRBV7-9; size: many; J: TRBJ2-3; CDR3: CASRILLAGRTDTQYF
V: TRBV7-9; size: many; J: TRBJ1-1; CDR3: CASSFRGLRTEAFF
V: TRBV10-3; size: -; J: TRBJ2-2; CDR3: CAISEYEPGQGALGELFF
V: TRBV7-2; size: few; J: TRBJ2-3; CDR3: CASSLRAQPGDTQYF
V: TRBV7-6; size: few; J: TRBJ2-3; CDR3: CASSLLVAGETDTQYF
V: TRBV2; size: -; J: TRBJ2-1; CDR3: CARSEQGAGEQFF
V: TRBV15; size: -; J: TRBJ1-2; CDR3: CATSSWTRGVANYGYTF
V: TRBV6-5; size: many; J: TRBJ1-1; CDR3: CASSAWGESTEAFF
V: TRBV4-2; size: many; J: TRBJ1-3; CDR3: CASSQEAPPTGNTIYF
V: TRBV14; size: few; J: TRBJ2-7; CDR3: CASSLGEGYEQYF
V: TRBV11-2; size: many; J: TRBJ2-7; CDR3: CASSRAGLNYEQYF
V: TRBV20-1; size: many; J: TRBJ2-5; CDR3: CSARDVQGWETQYF
V: TRBV23-1; size: many; J: TRBJ2-7; CDR3: CASSPPSDRFYEQYF
V: TRBV3-1; size: many; J: TRBJ1-1; CDR3: CASSPTMNTEAFF
V: TRBV11-3; size: many; J: TRBJ1-1; CDR3: CASNLRGGQMNTEAFF
V: TRBV5-1; size: -; J: TRBJ2-6; CDR3: CASSSLRGQGTQGANVLTF
V: TRBV7-2; size: many; J: TRBJ2-1; CDR3: CASSPPQGANEQFF
V: TRBV13; size: many; J: TRBJ1-1; CDR3: CASSLTEGRRSEAFF
V: TRBV6-2/TRBV6-3; size: few; J: TRBJ2-7; CDR3: CASRLGGSYEQYF
V: TRBV20-1; size: many; J: TRBJ2-7; CDR3: CSAPITSGGIYEQYF
V: TRBV18; size: -; J: TRBJ2-1; CDR3: CASSPVPGQGAGNEQFF
V: TRBV7-2; size: many; J: TRBJ2-1; CDR3: CASSTRQDGRQFF
V: TRBV27; size: many; J: TRBJ1-2; CDR3: CASKPPQGNGYTF
V: TRBV5-1; size: -; J: TRBJ1-1; CDR3: CASSLASMNTEAFF
V: TRBV20-1; size: many; J: TRBJ2-7; CDR3: CSAKIAGGSYEQYF
V: TRBV18; size: -; J: TRBJ2-7; CDR3: CASSLGDTDTYEQYF
V: TRBV27; size: few; J: TRBJ1-2; CDR3: CASSPLSRGYGYTF
V: TRBV7-9; size: many; J: TRBJ2-3; CDR3: CASSPATGTTTTDTQYF
V: TRBV29-1; size: few; J: TRBJ2-7; CDR3: CSVRPEQYF
V: TRBV19; size: many; J: TRBJ2-2; CDR3: CASSAGTTNTGELFF
V: TRBV19; size: many; J: TRBJ1-2; CDR3: CASRRAGPTNYGYTF
V: TRBV7-2; size: many; J: TRBJ2-3; CDR3: CASSFLGSGQGADTQYF
V: TRBV28; size: many; J: TRBJ2-5; CDR3: CATSSGTQYF
V: TRBV7-2; size: many; J: TRBJ2-1; CDR3: CASSLYKNEQFF
V: TRBV20-1; size: -; J: TRBJ2-7; CDR3: CSAREGRIYEQYF
V: TRBV20-1; size: many; J: TRBJ2-2; CDR3: CSARDRVSGELFF
V: TRBV7-2; size: -; J: TRBJ1-5; CDR3: CASSRASNQPQHF
V: TRBV3-1; size: -; J: TRBJ1-3; CDR3: CASSQGVQGSGNTIYF
V: TRBV11-2; size: many; J: TRBJ2-4; CDR3: CASSLDPPDIQYF
V: TRBV29-1; size: -; J: TRBJ2-5; CDR3: CSVEGVEETQYF
V: TRBV7-3; size: many; J: TRBJ2-2; CDR3: CASSQNGPMAGELFF
V: TRBV5-1; size: few; J: TRBJ2-3; CDR3: CASTKDRGGGDTQYF
V: TRBV19; size: -; J: TRBJ1-5; CDR3: CASTLQPNQPQHF
V: TRBV7-9; size: medium-sized; J: TRBJ1-1; CDR3: CASSLKTRQGNTEAFF
V: TRBV7-2; size: many; J: TRBJ2-2; CDR3: CASSLARELFF
V: TRBV6-6; size: many; J: TRBJ2-5; CDR3: CASSYSGGGYQETQYF
V: TRBV7-2; size: -; J: TRBJ2-1; CDR3: CASSLTSGGATQFF
V: TRBV7-9; size: few; J: TRBJ1-2; CDR3: CASSFNRQEGYTF
V: TRBV2; size: few; J: TRBJ1-4; CDR3: CASSPDTAEKLFF